This T cell receptor beta chain emerged from a study of cytomegalovirus exposure and HLA in healthy donors. Study background: HLA-typed donors contributed some 85 million unique TCRs, which were held in an early data release.

Study-wide results and caveats: As a later analysis showed, a missense DCLRE1C variant was linked to trimming of TCR beta V- and J-genes. Data from an earlier analysis indicated that most TCR beta V segments were productive either about 87% or about 30% of the time. A few V segments could not be told apart, such as TRBV6-2 and TRBV6-3, and were left out.

PCR used 60 Vbeta primers and 13 Jbeta primers. Clones were sequenced by immunoSEQ multiplex PCR, and TCRdb holds only the in-frame ones, with some missing. Of around 140,000 clones listed, 77% are singletons. V was pared by 0 bases and J by 4 bases, with 3 bases of the junction left unmatched. Germline assignment: CDR1 SGHRS and CDR2 YFSETQ. The CDR3 contains 15 residues. A note on this clone: Its antigen is as yet unknown. Other DNA sequences within the sample encode an identical CDR3.

The chain joins TRBV5-1 to TRBJ1-5; 8 nucleotides align to TRBD1. The receptor was derived from a woman aged 40 to 50 in good health and CMV-seronegative. Sequenced: PBMCs. The CDR3 spells CASSLGDRMNQPQHF. The CDR3 bases are TGCGCCAGCAGCTTGGGGGACAGGATGAATCAGCCCCAGCATTTT.